The 26 T cell receptor beta chains reported below all come from one sample, sequenced in a study of OX40 agonist ivuxolimab in advanced cancers. Profiling relied on immunoSEQ multiplex PCR, and the TCRdb table lists in-frame clones only, not all of them. This table has about 74,000 clones, roughly 80% appearing once. The sequences come from CD4+ or CD8+ T cells sorted from blood, collected in a trial of the OX40 agonist ivuxolimab. The source of these receptors is an adult with an advanced solid tumor such as melanoma, head and neck, liver or kidney cancer.

The chain combines TRBV29-1 with TRBJ1-5, with D perhaps TRBD1 (5 bases). This CDR3 contains 12 residues. Germline assignment: CDR1 SQVTM and CDR2 ANQGSEA. Trimming cost V 4 bases and J 3 bases, with 7 bases left between them. As DNA, the CDR3 is TGCAGCGTTGCACAGGTCAATCAGCCCCAGCATTTT. Amino acids: CSVAQVNQPQHF.

The chain employs TRBV7-3 and TRBJ2-2; TRBD2 matches 8 bases. CDR3 length: 15 amino acids. Germline-derived CDR1 and CDR2 are SGHTA and FQGTGA. V was pared by 5 bases and J by 5 bases, with 7 bases of the junction left unmatched. CDR3 in amino acids: CASSASSGSTGELFF. CDR3 nucleotide sequence: TGTGCCAGCAGCGCGTCTAGCGGGTCGACCGGGGAGCTGTTTTTT.

This chain joins TRBV6-5 and TRBJ2-4; D remains ambiguous. The CDR3 consists of 14 residues. V dropped 5 bases and J dropped 8 bases, with 16 bases sitting between them. In germline, CDR1 is MNHEY, CDR2 SVGAGI. In DNA, the CDR3 is TGTGCCAGCAGTCCGATTAGGGCTAGGGACATTCAGTACTTC. It specifies CASSPIRARDIQYF.

This sequence joins TRBV7-9 and TRBJ2-3; 11 bases match TRBD2. The CDR3 spans 16 residues. The V segment lost 5 bases and the J segment 4 bases; nucleotides outside the gene matches: 8. Germline V lookup: CDR1 SEHNR, CDR2 FQNEAQ (reference sequence). In DNA, the CDR3 is TGTGCCAGCAGCCCCAGACTAGCGGGATTTGCAGATACGCAGTATTTT. Its translation: CASSPRLAGFADTQYF.

V gene TRBV5-5 combines with J gene TRBJ2-3; possibly TRBD2 for D (6 bases). This CDR3 has 16 residues. Trimming stripped 2 bases from V and 2 bases from J, with 15 bases between. CDR1 is SGHKS, CDR2 YYEKEE, per germline (reference sequence). The CDR3 sequence: CASSFRRLENTDTQYF. DNA of the CDR3: TGTGCCAGCAGCTTTCGGCGACTAGAGAACACAGATACGCAGTATTTT.

This chain connects TRBV7-3 to TRBJ1-1; D possibly corresponds to TRBD1 (5 bases). V was clipped by 3 bases and J by 5 bases, with 10 bases between them. This CDR3 is built from 13 residues. CDR1 is SGHTA, CDR2 FQGTGA, per germline. The DNA for the CDR3 is TGTGCCAGCAGCTTGGGACGGGCTACTGAAGCTTTCTTT. Amino acids: CASSLGRATEAFF. The full variable domain, completed using reference TRBV7-3 and TRBJ1-1, is GAGVSQTPSNKVTEKGKYVELRCDPISGHTALYWYRQSLGQGPEFLIYFQGTGAADDSGLPNDRFFAVRPEGSVSTLKIQRTERGDSAVYLCASSLGRATEAFFGQGTRLTVV.

The count of this clone is one. One junction end does not reproduce the germline sequence, and a read error may be involved. The chain joins TRBV18 to TRBJ2-7, with 9 bases lining up with TRBD1. The CDR3 consists of 13 residues. Germline-derived CDR1 and CDR2 are KGHSH and LQKENI. CDR3 sequence reads: CASSPPSGGQGYF. CDR3 bases: TGTGCCAGCTCACCACCAAGTGGCGGACAGGGGTATTTC.

The V gene is TRBV4-2, the J gene TRBJ2-2, with TRBD1 matching 7 bases. Trimming cost V 1 base and J 5 bases; bases outside gene matches: 10. Germline CDR1 and CDR2: LGHNA and YNFKEQ. The CDR3 length is 17 residues. CDR3 sequence (DNA): TGTGCCAGCAGCCAAGGGACCCAGGGGGTTACGACCGGGGAGCTGTTTTTT. Protein product: CASSQGTQGVTTGELFF.

This clone was detected only a few times. The DNA for the CDR3 is TGTGCCAGCAGTGGACAGGGGACCTTGAACACTGAAGCTTTCTTT. It codes for CASSGQGTLNTEAFF. The gene calls are TRBV2 and TRBJ1-1; 8 nucleotides align to TRBD1. CDR1 is SNHLY and CDR2 is FYNNEI in the germline V gene. V was pared by 4 bases and J by 0 bases, with 4 bases of the junction left unmatched. The CDR3 has 15 residues.

The V and J genes are TRBV9 and TRBJ2-6; D gene unclear. There are 15 residues in the CDR3. Between the trimmed V and J ends, which lost 3 bases and 5 bases, there was a span of 12 bases. Germline CDR1 is SGDLS and CDR2 is YYNGEE. CDR3 nucleotides: TGTGCCAGCAGCGCAGACCCGGTGAGGGCCAACGTCCTGACTTTC. It yields the protein CASSADPVRANVLTF.

The V and J genes are TRBV5-1 and TRBJ2-5, with D possibly called TRBD1 or TRBD2 (6 bases each). CDR3 size: 15 residues. V lost 0 bases and J lost 5, with 14 bases in between. CDR1 and CDR2 from the germline V gene are SGHRS and YFSETQ. The CDR3 DNA is TGCGCCAGCAGCTTGGTGCCGGGGGCCCTGGAGACCCAGTACTTC. Encoded protein: CASSLVPGALETQYF.

This chain uses TRBV9 with TRBJ1-1, with a possible D match to TRBD1 (6 bases). The ends were cut back, 0 bases at V and 7 bases at J, with 13 bases in the middle. Germline CDR1 reads SGDLS; CDR2 reads YYNGEE. This CDR3 has 14 amino acids. The chain's CDR3 is CASSVGWKGGEAFF. CDR3 nucleotides: TGTGCCAGCAGCGTAGGGTGGAAGGGGGGTGAAGCTTTCTTT.

The genes are TRBV9 and TRBJ2-5; the D gene could be TRBD1 or TRBD2 (6 bases each). The CDR3 loop spans 15 amino acids. Germline assignment: CDR1 SGDLS and CDR2 YYNGEE. V was cut by 4 bases and J by 2 bases, with 15 bases left in between. CDR3 coding DNA: TGTGCCAGCAGCCCGCTGGGGGGCTGGCAAGAGACCCAGTACTTC. As protein: CASSPLGGWQETQYF.

This chain uses TRBV9 with TRBJ2-7; TRBD2 might be the D (7 bases). Germline-derived CDR1 and CDR2 are SGDLS and YYNGEE. Between the trimmed V and J ends, which lost 5 bases and 2 bases, there was a span of 17 bases. CDR3 length: 15 amino acids. Here the CDR3 DNA reads TGTGCCAGCAGTCATGGCCGCGGGGGCGCCTACGAGCAGTACTTC. Amino acid sequence: CASSHGRGGAYEQYF.

The chain joins TRBV4-2 to TRBJ2-1; D ambiguous. CDR3 size: 15 residues. CDR1 is LGHNA and CDR2 is YNFKEQ in the germline V gene. Trimming left V 10 bases short and J 6 bases short, with 22 bases between. CDR3 coding DNA: TGTGCCATTCTGCCCCCGTTTGGTCCGCTCAATGAGCAGTTCTTC. Protein sequence: CAILPPFGPLNEQFF.

This chain links TRBV19 with TRBJ1-2, with TRBD1 as a possible D gene (5 bases). Germline CDR1 and CDR2: LNHDA and SQIVND (reference sequence). Deletions cut 8 bases from V and 4 bases from J, with 11 bases between. The CDR3 loop spans 12 amino acids. The CDR3 coding sequence is TGTGCCAGTCTTTCAGGGAGCTATGGCTACACCTTC. Translation: CASLSGSYGYTF.

This clone was picked up a small number of times. The rearrangement joins TRBV28 to TRBJ2-7; 10 positions match TRBD2. Germline assignment: CDR1 MDHEN and CDR2 SYDVKM. The J segment lost 4 bases and the V segment lost 6 bases, leaving 6 bases of the junction unmatched. The CDR3 is 14 residues long. CDR3 nucleotides: TGTGCCAGCAGCCCGGCTAGCGGGAGTTACGAGCAGTACTTC. Residues: CASSPASGSYEQYF.

The chain carries TRBV5-8 and TRBJ1-5, with D unresolved. CDR3 length equals 11 residues. Germline CDR1 reads SGHTS; CDR2 reads YDEGEE. Trimming stripped 4 bases from V and 9 bases from J, with 8 bases between. CDR3 in DNA: TGTGCCAGCAGCCTGCCCGGGCCCCAGCATTTT. Translating gives CASSLPGPQHF.

The CDR3 loop is CASSQVLGQQTSGPYNEQFF. CDR3 nucleotides: TGTGCCAGCAGCCAAGTCTTAGGGCAGCAGACTAGCGGGCCCTACAATGAGCAGTTCTTC. The rearrangement joins TRBV14 to TRBJ2-1; 10 bases map to TRBD2. This CDR3 has 20 amino acids. J lost 2 bases, V lost 1 base, and 14 bases had no gene match. In germline, CDR1 is SGHDN, CDR2 FVKESK. The full variable domain, completed using reference TRBV14 and TRBJ2-1, is EAGVTQFPSHSVIEKGQTVTLRCDPISGHDNLYWYRRVMGKEIKFLLHFVKESKQDESGMPNNRFLAERTGGTYSTLKVQPAELEDSGVYFCASSQVLGQQTSGPYNEQFFGPGTRLTVL.

The rearrangement links TRBV19 to TRBJ2-1, with a possible D match to TRBD2 (5 bases). Trimming took 6 bases from V and 2 from J, leaving 14 bases between them. This CDR3 comprises 15 residues. From germline, CDR1 is LNHDA and CDR2 SQIVND (reference sequence). The CDR3 coding sequence is TGTGCCAGTAGGGGAGCCCCAGAGGCCTACAATGAGCAGTTCTTC. Translated, it gives CASRGAPEAYNEQFF.

The V and J genes are TRBV6-5 and TRBJ2-7; 9 nucleotides agree with TRBD1. The V and J ends lost 4 bases and 4 bases, in that order; junction bases with no gene match: 8. Germline CDR1 MNHEY, CDR2 SVGAGI. The CDR3 contains 15 residues. The CDR3: CASSSPGQGRYEQYF. The CDR3 nucleotides read TGTGCCAGCAGTTCCCCGGGACAGGGACGATACGAGCAGTACTTC.

This chain connects TRBV7-3 to TRBJ2-6, with D perhaps TRBD2 (5 bases). This CDR3 region has 15 residues. The V end lost 6 bases, the J end lost 0 bases, and 9 bases lay between the germline ends. CDR1 and CDR2 (germline): SGHTA, FQGTGA. The CDR3 loop reads CASRLGLSGANVLTF. The CDR3 coding sequence is TGTGCCAGCAGGCTAGGACTCTCTGGGGCCAACGTCCTGACTTTC.

The rearrangement uses TRBV28 and TRBJ2-7, with 10 bases lining up with TRBD1. V lost 3 bases and J lost 5; bases outside the gene matches: 7. CDR1 and CDR2 (germline): MDHEN, SYDVKM. This CDR3 is built from 15 residues. This CDR3 is CASSFAGTGVDEQYF. The DNA for the CDR3 is TGTGCCAGCAGTTTCGCCGGGACAGGGGTTGACGAGCAGTACTTC.

The chain couples TRBV4-2 to TRBJ2-3, with 7 bases identical to TRBD2. Germline V lookup: CDR1 LGHNA, CDR2 YNFKEQ. The CDR3 is 18 amino acids. Losses at the gene ends were 0 bases for V and 0 bases for J; bases not matched to a gene: 9. DNA of the CDR3: TGTGCCAGCAGCCAAGATGGGGTGGCTAGCGGTAGCACAGATACGCAGTATTTT. Protein product: CASSQDGVASGSTDTQYF.

V is TRBV10-3 and J is TRBJ2-1; 11 bases line up with TRBD2. The CDR3 extends over 16 amino acids. The V gene's germline CDR1 is ENHRY and CDR2 SYGVKD. V lost 9 bases, J lost 8 bases, and 15 bases stayed unmatched. The CDR3 bases are TGTGCCATAGAGAGAACGTTAGCGGGAGGGCCGGATGAGCAGTTCTTC. Translation: CAIERTLAGGPDEQFF.

The chain recombines TRBV5-1 with TRBJ1-2; maybe TRBD1 (5 bases). Germline loops: CDR1 SGHRS, CDR2 YFSETQ. Trimming took off 0 bases at V and 4 bases at J, with 22 bases between the two ends. The CDR3 contains 18 residues. This CDR3 is CASSLGASGKGISYGYTF. The CDR3 nucleotides are TGCGCCAGCAGCTTGGGGGCCTCAGGCAAGGGGATTAGCTATGGCTACACCTTC.